The next 27 T cell receptor beta chains were all read from a single sample in a study of T cells expressing NK-cell markers. TCRdb re-analyzed the 5' RACE reads; it lists each CDR3 protein once, without DNA. Its table records roughly 300,000 distinct CDR3 sequences. The source material was blood T cells: a sorted CD56 or NKG2C T cell subset, CD4+ or CD8+ T cells, or bulk PBMC T cells (not recorded which). These receptors came from a woman aged 18 to 75 in good health.

This chain connects TRBV5-1 to TRBJ2-1. CDR1 and CDR2 from the germline V gene are SGHRS and YFSETQ. The CDR3 length is 13 residues. The chain's CDR3 is CASREDSYNEQFF.

The CDR3 here is CASSLSGPGQYF. The rearrangement joins TRBV7-2 to TRBJ2-3; the D call from TCRdb, TRBD2, cannot be confirmed without DNA. Germline values: CDR1 SGHTA, CDR2 FQGNSA. The CDR3 consists of 12 residues.

The gene calls are TRBV5-4 and TRBJ2-3; there is no DNA to check the TCRdb D call of TRBD2. This CDR3 is 15 amino acids long. Germline values: CDR1 SGHNT, CDR2 YYREEE (reference sequence). The CDR3 here is CASSFPQLGQETQYF.

The rearrangement joins TRBV4-3 to TRBJ2-1; the D call of TRBD1 rests on TCRdb alone, since no DNA is present to check it. The CDR3 consists of 16 residues. Germline CDR1 LGHNA, CDR2 YSLEER. The CDR3 loop reads CASSQDQGGSGDEQFF.

V usage is TRBV20-1 and J usage is TRBJ2-3. The CDR3 has 13 residues. Germline CDR1 and CDR2: DFQATT and SNEGSKA (reference sequence). The CDR3: CSANVRSRDTQYF.

The rearrangement uses TRBV30 and TRBJ2-1; TCRdb's D call, TRBD2, is unchecked because there is no DNA. CDR1 and CDR2 (germline): GTSNPN, SVGIG (reference sequence). The CDR3 extends over 15 amino acids. The CDR3 is CAWRGTSGRINEQFF.

J is TRBJ2-3 and V is TRBV20-1; TCRdb indicates TRBD2, and absent DNA this call remains unverified. Germline loops: CDR1 DFQATT, CDR2 SNEGSKA (reference sequence). The CDR3 covers 14 residues. The CDR3 sequence: CSAPKSGVADTQYF.

CDR3 loop: CASSDEVGVGEQFF. This rearrangement joins TRBV6-4 to TRBJ2-1. Germline CDR1 is MRHNA and CDR2 is SNTAGT. The CDR3 runs 14 residues.

The V gene is TRBV5-1, the J gene TRBJ2-3; the TCRdb call, TRBD1, lacks DNA for checking. CDR1 and CDR2 from the germline V gene are SGHRS and YFSETQ. This CDR3 is built from 13 residues. CDR3 region: CASSSLGPDTQYF.

This chain joins TRBV15 and TRBJ2-4; no DNA is available, so the TRBD1 call from TCRdb remains unchecked. The CDR3 length is 17 residues. In germline, CDR1 is LNHNV, CDR2 YYDKDF (reference sequence). CDR3 loop: CATSRAGTGGAKNIQYF. Together with reference TRBV15 and TRBJ2-4, the CDR3 gives the full variable domain: DAMVIQNPRYQVTQFGKPVTLSCSQTLNHNVMYWYQQKSSQAPKLLFHYYDKDFNNEADTPDNFQSRRPNTSFCFLDIRSPGLGDTAMYLCATSRAGTGGAKNIQYFGAGTRLSVL.

The chain combines TRBV12-3 or TRBV12-4 with TRBJ2-3; absent DNA, TCRdb's TRBD2 call cannot be checked. The CDR3 consists of 14 residues. CDR3 loop: CASSWQGDTDTQYF.

The chain's CDR3 is CASSPTGYEQFF. The chain has TRBV25-1 and TRBJ2-1. The CDR3 consists of 12 residues. Germline V gene data show CDR1 as MGHDK and CDR2 as SYGVNS.

The CDR3 spells CASSYRGETQYF. The rearrangement links TRBV7-7 to TRBJ2-5; checking the TCRdb D call of TRBD1 is not possible without DNA. Germline CDR1 SSHAT, CDR2 FNYEAQ (reference sequence). This CDR3 spans 12 amino acids.

The chain is built from TRBV5-4 and TRBJ2-1; TCRdb proposes TRBD1, but this gene call is untestable without DNA. This CDR3 has 15 residues. Germline lookup yields CDR1 SGHNT and CDR2 YYREEE (reference sequence). CDR3 amino acids: CASSAPGQGSNEQFF.

The rearrangement uses TRBV20-1 and TRBJ2-7; the D call from TCRdb, TRBD2, cannot be confirmed without DNA. CDR3 length: 14 residues. Germline V lookup: CDR1 DFQATT, CDR2 SNEGSKA (reference sequence). The CDR3 protein is CSAYRLAELYEQYF.

The rearrangement joins TRBV5-4 to TRBJ1-2; TCRdb returns TRBD1, unconfirmable since there is no DNA. In germline, CDR1 is SGHNT, CDR2 YYREEE (reference sequence). The CDR3 totals 13 residues. CDR3 residues: CASSSEQGYGYTF.

This chain connects TRBV12-3 or TRBV12-4 to TRBJ2-1. This CDR3 has 15 residues. The CDR3 loop reads CASSFAGHSYNEQFF.

The chain is built from TRBV12-3 or TRBV12-4 and TRBJ1-1. This CDR3 region has 13 residues. The CDR3 protein is CASRRMTNTEAFF.

V is TRBV29-1 and J is TRBJ2-1. Looked up from germline, CDR1 is SQVTM and CDR2 is ANQGSEA. There are 12 residues in the CDR3. CDR3 amino acids: CSVRHDANEQFF.

The V and J genes are TRBV20-1 and TRBJ1-6. Germline V CDR1 and CDR2: DFQATT, SNEGSKA (reference sequence). CDR3 size: 13 residues. CDR3 region: CSAIPRLGSPLHF.

V and J are TRBV20-1 and TRBJ2-1; TCRdb names TRBD2, which stays unverified in the absence of DNA. CDR1 is DFQATT and CDR2 is SNEGSKA in the germline V gene (reference sequence). The CDR3 length is 14 residues. CDR3 in amino acids: CSASVGRGYNEQFF.

This chain joins TRBV4-2 and TRBJ2-2. The CDR3 is made up of 14 amino acids. CDR1 is LGHNA, CDR2 YNFKEQ, per germline. The CDR3 loop reads CASSQALNTGELFF.

The rearrangement joins TRBV6-2 or TRBV6-3 to TRBJ2-7. The CDR3 is 12 amino acids. The V gene's germline CDR1 is MNHEY and CDR2 SVGEGT. CDR3 loop: CASAQSSYEQYF.

The chain is built from TRBV4-3 and TRBJ1-4. Germline V gene lookup returns CDR1 LGHNA and CDR2 YSLEER. The CDR3 totals 15 residues. CDR3 residues: CASSLTKNSNEKLFF.

The chain couples TRBV28 to TRBJ2-3; no DNA is available, so the TRBD2 call from TCRdb remains unchecked. Germline V gene data show CDR1 as MDHEN and CDR2 as SYDVKM. CDR3 length: 17 amino acids. The CDR3 sequence is CASTPQTSGRAYVTQYF.

This rearrangement joins TRBV19 to TRBJ2-3; without DNA, the TCRdb call of TRBD1 cannot be checked. Germline V gene lookup returns CDR1 LNHDA and CDR2 SQIVND (reference sequence). This CDR3 region has 15 residues. The CDR3 sequence: CASRTRTGRTDTQYF.

This chain links TRBV11-2 with TRBJ2-1. This CDR3 has 14 residues. Germline loops: CDR1 SGHAT, CDR2 FQNNGV. The CDR3 is CASIEDRSYNEQFF.